These 22 T cell receptor beta chains were all obtained from the same sample, sequenced in a study of blood T cell repertoires in COVID-19. Generated by immunoSEQ multiplex PCR, the TCRdb table keeps only in-frame clones and is missing some. The sample has about 130,000 clones, less than 90% seen once; the top ten hold 6.6%. Sequenced: peripheral blood. All receptors come from an elderly man with active or convalescent COVID-19.

The genes are TRBV5-5 and TRBJ1-2; no clear D gene. CDR1 is SGHKS and CDR2 is YYEKEE in the germline V gene (reference sequence). CDR3 size: 15 residues. V lost 2 bases and J 1 base, leaving 12 bases between the germline ends. CDR3 region: CASSFGVSLNYGYTF. CDR3 DNA sequence: TGTGCCAGCAGCTTCGGGGTCTCCCTTAACTATGGCTACACCTTC.

The gene calls are TRBV5-3 and TRBJ1-6; tentatively, D is TRBD1 (6 bases). TRBV5-3 is marked as an open reading frame, function uncertain. Trimming stripped 2 bases from V and 10 bases from J, with 22 bases between. The CDR3 consists of 17 residues. CDR3 coding DNA: TGTGCCAGAAGCTTTTCCGTGACAGGCCGAGGTGGGTCACCCCTCCACTTT. As protein: CARSFSVTGRGGSPLHF.

V usage is TRBV7-7 and J usage is TRBJ2-5; TRBD1 aligns across 9 bases. The CDR3 runs to 16 residues. J was trimmed by 5 bases and V by 5 bases; bases with no gene match: 12. In germline, CDR1 is SSHAT, CDR2 FNYEAQ (reference sequence). The CDR3 reads CASSAQGAQESETQYF. CDR3 sequence (DNA): TGTGCCAGCAGCGCACAGGGGGCGCAAGAGTCGGAGACCCAGTACTTC. Filled out from reference TRBV7-7 and TRBJ2-5, the complete variable domain reads GAGVSQSPRYKVTKRGQDVTLRCDPISSHATLYWYQQALGQGPEFLTYFNYEAQPDKSGLPSDRFSAERPEGSISTLTIQRTEQRDSAMYRCASSAQGAQESETQYFGPGTRLLVL.

The V gene is TRBV29-1, the J gene TRBJ1-2; tentatively, D is TRBD1 (5 bases). V lost 1 base to trimming and J lost 6 bases, with 15 bases between them. The CDR3 loop spans 14 amino acids. Germline values: CDR1 SQVTM, CDR2 ANQGSEA. DNA for the CDR3: TGCAGCGTTGAAGTGGACCGCCCAGGGAATGGCTACACCTTC. Encoded protein: CSVEVDRPGNGYTF.

This clone was counted once. The chain employs TRBV5-1 and TRBJ2-1; 11 bases line up with TRBD2. Germline V gene data show CDR1 as SGHRS and CDR2 as YFSETQ. The CDR3 has 15 amino acids. Trimming removed 1 base from V and 8 bases from J; junction bases left unmatched: 5. The CDR3 reads CASSLTSGSYDEQFF. CDR3 nucleotide sequence: TGCGCCAGCAGCTTGACTAGCGGGAGTTACGATGAGCAGTTCTTC.

This clone was counted between two and nine times. The genes are TRBV4-1 and TRBJ1-4, with D perhaps matching TRBD1 (6 bases). There are 18 residues in the CDR3. Per germline, CDR1 MGHRA and CDR2 YSYEKL. V dropped 1 base and J dropped 8 bases, with 23 bases sitting between them. Here the CDR3 reads CASSQGALGRGRGEKLFF. The CDR3 DNA reads as TGCGCCAGCAGCCAAGGGGCCCTGGGCAGGGGTCGGGGCGAAAAACTGTTTTTT.

The chain combines TRBV4-2 with TRBJ2-1, with 9 bases matching TRBD2. The V gene end was trimmed by 0 bases and the J gene end by 3 bases; junction bases not matched to a gene: 3. The V gene's germline CDR1 is LGHNA and CDR2 YNFKEQ. The CDR3 has 16 residues. CDR3 in amino acids: CASSQEASGNYNEQFF. The CDR3 DNA sequence: TGTGCCAGCAGCCAAGAGGCTAGCGGGAACTACAATGAGCAGTTCTTC.

The V gene is TRBV6-4, the J gene TRBJ1-6; TRBD1 agrees at 7 bases. The CDR3 spans 14 residues. The germline V gene has CDR1 MRHNA and CDR2 SNTAGT. The V and J ends lost 0 bases and 9 bases, in that order; junction bases with no gene match: 2. DNA for the CDR3: TGTGCCAGCAGTGACTCGAGACAGGGTTCACCCCTCCACTTT. The encoded protein is CASSDSRQGSPLHF.

V usage is TRBV27 and J usage is TRBJ2-3, with 8 bases lining up with TRBD1. Germline V lookup: CDR1 MNHEY, CDR2 SMNVEV (reference sequence). V was pared by 6 bases and J by 0 bases, with 17 bases of the junction left unmatched. This CDR3 region has 19 residues. The CDR3 spells CASRKLRGLGGTSTDTQYF. In DNA, the CDR3 is TGTGCCAGCAGAAAACTCAGGGGGCTTGGGGGGACTAGCACAGATACGCAGTATTTT.

This rearrangement joins TRBV6-2 or TRBV6-3 to TRBJ2-7, with 9 positions matching TRBD1. The V segment lost 6 bases and the J segment 8 bases; nucleotides outside the gene matches: 11. The CDR3 length is 14 residues. The V gene's germline CDR1 is MNHEY and CDR2 SVGEGT. The CDR3 is CASSPTRGTGQQYF. In nucleotides, the CDR3 is TGTGCCAGCAGCCCAACACGTGGGACAGGGCAGCAGTACTTC.

This clone showed up just once. This rearrangement joins TRBV7-3 to TRBJ1-2, with TRBD1 matching over 7 bases. CDR1 and CDR2 (germline): SGHTA, FQGTGA. This CDR3 contains 17 residues. With 5 bases clipped from V and 6 bases from J, the junction kept 18 bases outside the gene matches. The CDR3 coding sequence is TGTGCCAGCAGCCCCGAGGACGGGACAGCAATACCGAATGGCTACACCTTC. Translated, it gives CASSPEDGTAIPNGYTF.

J is TRBJ1-5 and V is TRBV19; TRBD1 matches at 7 bases. Germline CDR1 is LNHDA and CDR2 is SQIVND (reference sequence). Trimming cost V 5 bases and J 5 bases; bases outside gene matches: 9. This CDR3 comprises 15 residues. CDR3 amino acids: CASSPSTGTYQPQHF. CDR3 sequence (DNA): TGTGCCAGTAGTCCGTCGACAGGGACTTATCAGCCCCAGCATTTT.

The V call is TRBV7-3, the J call TRBJ2-1; TRBD2 matches at 10 bases. The CDR3 is made up of 16 amino acids. V lost 0 bases, J lost 7 bases, and 6 bases stayed unmatched. Looked up from germline, CDR1 is SGHTA and CDR2 is FQGTGA. In DNA form, the CDR3 reads TGTGCCAGCAGCTTAACGGCTAGCGGGAGCGGGAATGAGCAGTTCTTC. The encoded protein is CASSLTASGSGNEQFF. Full variable domain (rest looked up from reference TRBV7-3 and TRBJ2-1): GAGVSQTPSNKVTEKGKYVELRCDPISGHTALYWYRQSLGQGPEFLIYFQGTGAADDSGLPNDRFFAVRPEGSVSTLKIQRTERGDSAVYLCASSLTASGSGNEQFFGPGTRLTVL.

The chain recombines TRBV28 with TRBJ2-3, with 8 positions matching TRBD1. The germline V gene encodes CDR1 MDHEN and CDR2 SYDVKM. The CDR3 totals 13 residues. Losses at the gene ends were 8 bases for V and 6 bases for J; bases not matched to a gene: 7. The CDR3 DNA reads as TGTGCCAGCGGACAGGGTTTAAGGGATACGCAGTATTTT. The encoded protein is CASGQGLRDTQYF.

The chain carries TRBV10-1 and TRBJ2-1; 9 bases are shared with TRBD2. CDR1 is WNHNN and CDR2 is SYGVQD in the germline V gene (reference sequence). The CDR3 is made up of 17 amino acids. Unmatched junction bases numbered 14, after V lost 7 bases and J lost 4 bases. DNA of the CDR3: TGCGCCAGCACCCCAGAGGGTAGCGGGGGTCTTTACAATGAGCAGTTCTTC. Amino acids: CASTPEGSGGLYNEQFF.

CDR3 in DNA: TGTGCCAGCAGCCCCCGAGGGAACATGGGCTACACCTTC. Translating gives CASSPRGNMGYTF. V is TRBV6-5 and J is TRBJ1-2; no reliable D call. Trimming left V 6 bases short and J 8 bases short, with 16 bases between. Germline V gene data show CDR1 as MNHEY and CDR2 as SVGAGI. The CDR3 loop spans 13 amino acids.

The chain has TRBV15 and TRBJ1-2; D is perhaps TRBD1 (5 bases). The V and J ends lost 2 bases and 3 bases respectively, with 16 bases between them. Germline-derived CDR1 and CDR2 are LNHNV and YYDKDF (reference sequence). The CDR3 loop spans 16 amino acids. The CDR3 coding sequence is TGTGCCACCAGCAGACCCAGGACACGACGGGACTATGGCTACACCTTC. It specifies CATSRPRTRRDYGYTF.

This clone was counted a single time. The V and J genes are TRBV5-6 and TRBJ1-6; TRBD1 matches at 7 bases. Germline loops: CDR1 SGHDT, CDR2 YYEEEE. The CDR3 extends over 17 amino acids. V was pared by 4 bases and J by 6 bases, with 13 bases of the junction left unmatched. The CDR3 protein is CASSRQGQTPFNSPLHF. The CDR3 bases are TGTGCCAGCAGCCGACAGGGCCAAACTCCTTTTAATTCACCCCTCCACTTT. The full variable domain, its missing parts supplied by reference TRBV5-6 and TRBJ1-6, is DAGVTQSPTHLIKTRGQQVTLRCSPKSGHDTVSWYQQALGQGPQFIFQYYEEEERQRGNFPDRFSGHQFPNYSSELNVNALLLGDSALYLCASSRQGQTPFNSPLHFGNGTRLTVT.

J is TRBJ2-4 and V is TRBV2; D perhaps matches TRBD2 (5 bases). The CDR3 covers 15 residues. Germline CDR1 and CDR2: SNHLY and FYNNEI. V was clipped by 6 bases and J by 0 bases, with 12 bases between them. The CDR3 nucleotides are TGTGCCAGCAGCCGGGGAAGCGGAGCCAAAAACATTCAGTACTTC. It yields the protein CASSRGSGAKNIQYF. Filled out from reference TRBV2 and TRBJ2-4, the complete variable domain reads EPEVTQTPSHQVTQMGQEVILRCVPISNHLYFYWYRQILGQKVEFLVSFYNNEISEKSEIFDDQFSVERPDGSNFTLKIRSTKLEDSAMYFCASSRGSGAKNIQYFGAGTRLSVL.

The CDR3 loop reads CASSLSDNSPLHF. As DNA, the CDR3 is TGTGCCAGCAGCTTGAGCGATAATTCACCCCTCCACTTT. This sequence joins TRBV11-2 and TRBJ1-6; D uncertain. The CDR3 length is 13 residues. V was clipped by 3 bases and J by 5 bases, with 5 bases between them. Germline CDR1 and CDR2: SGHAT and FQNNGV.

The genes are TRBV2 and TRBJ1-3; D unresolved. Germline lookup yields CDR1 SNHLY and CDR2 FYNNEI. The germline V and J ends were trimmed by 6 bases and 0 bases, with 9 bases remaining between them. The CDR3 covers 14 residues. The CDR3 coding sequence is TGTGCCAGCAGCTTTTCGAGCTCTGGAAACACCATATATTTT. This gives the protein CASSFSSSGNTIYF.

The chain uses TRBV4-2 and TRBJ2-7; 8 nucleotides agree with TRBD2. V shed 2 bases, J shed 3 bases, and the junction held 3 bases outside the gene matches. The V gene's germline CDR1 is LGHNA and CDR2 YNFKEQ. The CDR3 is 14 amino acids. For the CDR3, the DNA is TGTGCCAGCAGCCAAAGCGGGACTAGCTACGAGCAGTACTTC. It specifies CASSQSGTSYEQYF.